What follows are 29 T cell receptor beta chains derived from one specimen sequenced in a study of long-term antiretroviral therapy in people with HIV. An immunoSEQ assay, version v3.0, was performed at survey level. This table comes from immunoSEQ multiplex PCR, and its TCRdb copy is limited to in-frame clones, with some not included. The sample yields over 25,000 clones, over 75% seen once. Sequencing used unsorted PBMCs, obtained 1.1 years before starting antiretroviral therapy. The receptors derive from a woman aged 25 to 39 with HIV.

This chain connects TRBV6-1 to TRBJ2-5; possible D gene TRBD2, 5 bases. The V end lost 1 base, the J end lost 4 bases, and 16 bases lay between the germline ends. Germline CDR1 reads MNHNS; CDR2 reads SASEGT. The CDR3 runs 16 residues. CDR3 loop: CASSEDEASLRETQYF. Here the CDR3 DNA reads TGTGCCAGCAGTGAAGATGAGGCTAGCCTCAGAGAGACCCAGTACTTC.

The chain has TRBV6-1 and TRBJ1-2; TRBD1 agrees at 7 bases. The germline V gene encodes CDR1 MNHNS and CDR2 SASEGT. The CDR3 sequence is 15 residues long. The V segment lost 5 bases and the J segment 8 bases; nucleotides outside the gene matches: 14. The CDR3 DNA reads as TGTGCCAGCAGTACGAATATACAGGGGTTTGGAGGCTACACCTTC. Translating gives CASSTNIQGFGGYTF.

V is TRBV30 and J is TRBJ1-6, with D unclear. The germline V gene encodes CDR1 GTSNPN and CDR2 SVGIG (reference sequence). This CDR3 has 16 amino acids. Trimming left V 4 bases short and J 7 bases short, with 20 bases between. CDR3 in amino acids: CAWIQAGRIVNSPLHF. The DNA for the CDR3 is TGTGCCTGGATTCAGGCAGGAAGGATAGTGAATTCACCCCTCCACTTT.

The chain is built from TRBV21-1 and TRBJ2-3; the D call TRBD1 from the table was never checked on the DNA. TRBV21-1 is classified as a pseudogene. There are 16 residues in the CDR3. In DNA form, the CDR3 reads TGTGCCAGCAGCAAAGGGGCAGGTCGGAGCACAGATACGCAGTATTTT. It encodes CASSKGAGRSTDTQYF.

The chain carries TRBV19 and TRBJ1-1; 7 bases match TRBD1. Unmatched junction bases numbered 2, after V lost 4 bases and J lost 0 bases. Per the germline V gene, CDR1 is LNHDA and CDR2 is SQIVND (reference sequence). This CDR3 has 14 residues. CDR3 region: CASSTGQLNTEAFF. The CDR3 bases are TGTGCCAGTAGTACGGGACAGCTGAACACTGAAGCTTTCTTT.

This clone was counted a few times. The rearrangement joins TRBV7-2 to TRBJ1-1; D is perhaps TRBD1 (5 bases). The CDR3 has 13 amino acids. The germline CDR1 and CDR2 sequences are SGHTA and FQGNSA. V was clipped by 4 bases and J by 2 bases, with 8 bases between them. The CDR3 DNA reads TGTGCCAGCAGCTCCGGGGCAAACACTGAAGCTTTCTTT. Amino acid sequence: CASSSGANTEAFF.

The chain couples TRBV29-1 to TRBJ2-5, with D possibly being TRBD2 (6 bases). Per germline, CDR1 SQVTM and CDR2 ANQGSEA. The CDR3 runs 15 residues. Trimming removed 3 bases at V and 7 bases at J, with 21 bases between. The chain's CDR3 is CSVEPEAGIDGTQYF. The CDR3 DNA follows: TGCAGCGTTGAGCCGGAGGCGGGAATTGATGGGACCCAGTACTTC.

V is TRBV30 and J is TRBJ1-2, with TRBD1 identical over 10 bases. Germline CDR1 and CDR2: GTSNPN and SVGIG (reference sequence). This CDR3 spans 15 amino acids. With 0 bases clipped from V and 7 bases from J, the junction kept 8 bases outside the gene matches. The CDR3 loop is CAWSVGVTGGVGYTF. The CDR3 bases are TGTGCCTGGAGTGTAGGAGTGACAGGGGGCGTTGGCTACACCTTC.

The rearrangement joins TRBV5-3 to TRBJ2-1; D is perhaps TRBD1 or TRBD2 (6 bases each). TRBV5-3 is an open reading frame, and its role is uncertain. The length of the CDR3 is 14 residues. The V gene lost 6 bases and the J gene lost 3 bases, with 13 bases spanning the gap. The CDR3 loop is CARTKGGVYNEQFF. The CDR3 DNA sequence: TGTGCCAGAACCAAGGGGGGCGTCTACAATGAGCAGTTCTTC.

The genes are TRBV5-1 and TRBJ2-3; 8 bases fit TRBD2. J gave up 0 bases and V 2 bases, and 5 bases lay outside the gene matches. CDR1 SGHRS and CDR2 YFSETQ come from the germline V gene. The CDR3 is 16 residues long. CDR3 sequence: CASSLGLARSTDTQYF. The CDR3 DNA reads as TGCGCCAGCAGCTTAGGACTAGCACGTAGCACAGATACGCAGTATTTT.

The rearrangement links TRBV30 to TRBJ2-3; D is undetermined. Germline CDR1 is GTSNPN and CDR2 is SVGIG (reference sequence). CDR3 length: 13 amino acids. The V end was cut by 3 bases, the J end by 2 bases, with 9 bases between. CDR3 loop: CAWRAANTDTQYF. Written as DNA, the CDR3 is TGTGCCTGGAGGGCGGCAAACACAGATACGCAGTATTTT.

V gene TRBV29-1 combines with J gene TRBJ1-2; D is possibly TRBD1 (5 bases). V was pared by 3 bases and J by 6 bases, with 14 bases between. This CDR3 has 13 amino acids. Germline CDR1 reads SQVTM; CDR2 reads ANQGSEA. The CDR3 region has the DNA TGCAGCGTTGATACTGGACATTGGGATGGCTACACCTTC. Protein: CSVDTGHWDGYTF.

This sequence joins TRBV9 and TRBJ2-7; the D gene is possibly TRBD2 (6 bases). Germline lookup yields CDR1 SGDLS and CDR2 YYNGEE. This CDR3 is built from 15 residues. Trimming shortened V by 4 bases and J by 1 base, and 15 bases separated the two germline ends. CDR3 loop: CASSRGVAASYEQYF. CDR3 nucleotide sequence: TGTGCCAGCAGCCGGGGAGTAGCGGCATCCTACGAGCAGTACTTC.

The chain recombines TRBV2 with TRBJ1-5, with a possible D match to TRBD1 (5 bases). The CDR3 sequence is 13 residues long. Germline loops: CDR1 SNHLY, CDR2 FYNNEI. Trimming cost V 6 bases and J 6 bases, with 12 bases left between them. The CDR3 protein is CASSTGPGQPQHF. In nucleotides, the CDR3 is TGTGCCAGCAGCACAGGACCGGGTCAGCCCCAGCATTTT.

This clone was observed once. The genes are TRBV5-6 and TRBJ1-3, with 11 bases matching TRBD1. Germline loops: CDR1 SGHDT, CDR2 YYEEEE. The CDR3 contains 14 residues. J gave up 7 bases and V 4 bases, and 4 bases lay outside the gene matches. The CDR3 bases are TGTGCCAGCAGCGGGAGGGACAGGGGGAACACCATATATTTT. This translates into CASSGRDRGNTIYF.

The rearrangement joins TRBV5-5 to TRBJ2-2; 8 nucleotides match TRBD2. V was clipped by 0 bases and J by 4 bases; unmatched bases: 8. The V gene's germline CDR1 is SGHKS and CDR2 YYEKEE (reference sequence). The length of the CDR3 is 17 residues. The CDR3 DNA reads TGTGCCAGCAGCTTGGCAGGCAGCGGGGGAGTCACCGGGGAGCTGTTTTTT. As protein: CASSLAGSGGVTGELFF.

CDR3 sequence: CASSLSGADTQYF. DNA of the CDR3: TGTGCCAGCAGCTTATCAGGGGCAGATACGCAGTATTTT. The gene calls are TRBV7-9 and TRBJ2-3; D possibly corresponds to TRBD1 (6 bases). The V end was cut by 2 bases, the J end by 4 bases, with 7 bases between. CDR1 and CDR2 (germline): SEHNR, FQNEAQ (reference sequence). The CDR3 has 13 amino acids.

This chain joins TRBV10-3 and TRBJ1-5; D unresolved. V lost 10 bases, J lost 3 bases, and 13 bases lay in between. CDR3 length: 13 residues. Per the germline V gene, CDR1 is ENHRY and CDR2 is SYGVKD. This chain's CDR3 is CANSDTFNQPQHF. The CDR3, as DNA: TGTGCCAACTCTGACACCTTCAATCAGCCCCAGCATTTT.

The rearrangement links TRBV15 to TRBJ2-5, with a possible D match to TRBD2 (5 bases). Per germline, CDR1 LNHNV and CDR2 YYDKDF (reference sequence). This CDR3 has 12 amino acids. V dropped 4 bases and J dropped 8 bases, with 11 bases sitting between them. DNA of the CDR3: TGTGCCACCAGCACATACCGGGGTACCCAGTACTTC. It specifies CATSTYRGTQYF. The full variable domain, completed using reference TRBV15 and TRBJ2-5, is DAMVIQNPRYQVTQFGKPVTLSCSQTLNHNVMYWYQQKSSQAPKLLFHYYDKDFNNEADTPDNFQSRRPNTSFCFLDIRSPGLGDTAMYLCATSTYRGTQYFGPGTRLLVL.

DNA of the CDR3: TGTGCCAGCAGCTTCGAAGAGACCCAGTACTTC. The encoded protein is CASSFEETQYF. The rearrangement uses TRBV11-2 and TRBJ2-5, with D hard to call. Per the germline V gene, CDR1 is SGHAT and CDR2 is FQNNGV. V dropped 3 bases and J dropped 3 bases, with 2 bases sitting between them. The CDR3 loop spans 11 amino acids.

This clone has a single count. V is TRBV5-1 and J is TRBJ2-2; 8 nucleotides agree with TRBD2. This CDR3 has 15 residues. Germline CDR1 and CDR2: SGHRS and YFSETQ. The trim removed 1 base at V and 6 bases at J, leaving 5 bases unmatched. The CDR3 loop reads CASSLWLAGAGELFF. Written as DNA, the CDR3 is TGCGCCAGCAGCTTGTGGCTAGCGGGTGCCGGGGAGCTGTTTTTT. Complete variable domain (other parts from reference TRBV5-1 and TRBJ2-2): KAGVTQTPRYLIKTRGQQVTLSCSPISGHRSVSWYQQTPGQGLQFLFEYFSETQRNKGNFPGRFSGRQFSNSRSEMNVSTLELGDSALYLCASSLWLAGAGELFFGEGSRLTVL.

This rearrangement joins TRBV19 to TRBJ1-5; D call uncertain. Germline V lookup: CDR1 LNHDA, CDR2 SQIVND (reference sequence). V shed 3 bases and J shed 5 bases, with 8 bases lying between them. CDR3 size: 13 residues. The CDR3 sequence: CASSIQTDQPQHF. CDR3 DNA sequence: TGTGCCAGTAGTATCCAGACTGATCAGCCCCAGCATTTT.

J is TRBJ2-5 and V is TRBV2; D possibly matches TRBD1 or TRBD2 (6 bases each). Germline CDR1 and CDR2: SNHLY and FYNNEI. The CDR3 extends over 15 amino acids. V was clipped by 8 bases and J by 1 base, with 17 bases between them. In DNA form, the CDR3 reads TGTGCCAGCTCCAGATCGGGGGCGATCCAAGAGACCCAGTACTTC. Translation gives CASSRSGAIQETQYF.

J is TRBJ2-2 and V is TRBV27; tentative D call: TRBD1 (5 bases). Trimming cost V 7 bases and J 6 bases, with 6 bases left between them. Germline assignment: CDR1 MNHEY and CDR2 SMNVEV (reference sequence). This CDR3 comprises 11 residues. In nucleotides, the CDR3 is TGTGCCAGCAAGGGGCCCGGGGAGCTGTTTTTT. Protein sequence: CASKGPGELFF.

As regards this clone: A clone one base away is much larger, so this may be a read error. Other DNA sequences within the sample encode an identical CDR3. This sequence joins TRBV6-1 and TRBJ2-7, with TRBD1 as a possible D gene (5 bases). Germline V gene data show CDR1 as MNHNS and CDR2 as SASEGT. The CDR3 runs to 15 residues. DNA of the CDR3: TGTGCCAGCAGTGAAGCAGATGGGGCTCCCTACGAGCAGTACTTT. Amino acids: CASSEADGAPYEQYF.

The rearrangement uses TRBV11-2 and TRBJ2-3, with no clear D. The V and J ends lost 6 bases and 0 bases respectively, with 13 bases between them. CDR3 length: 15 amino acids. Germline V gives CDR1 SGHAT, CDR2 FQNNGV. CDR3 region: CASRSSYRSTDTQYF. CDR3 sequence (DNA): TGTGCCAGCAGAAGTTCTTACAGAAGCACAGATACGCAGTATTTT.

The chain joins TRBV6-5 to TRBJ2-5; 7 bases fit TRBD1. CDR3 size: 13 residues. Losses at the gene ends were 4 bases for V and 5 bases for J; bases not matched to a gene: 4. From germline, CDR1 is MNHEY and CDR2 SVGAGI. CDR3 in DNA: TGTGCCAGCAGTTCAGGGGGATGGGAGACCCAGTACTTC. Translating it yields CASSSGGWETQYF.

The V and J genes are TRBV6-1 and TRBJ1-6; 10 nucleotides agree with TRBD1. V shed 3 bases and J 10 bases; nucleotides not matched to a gene: 15. CDR3 length equals 18 residues. CDR1 is MNHNS and CDR2 is SASEGT in the germline V gene. The CDR3 region has the DNA TGTGCCAGCAGTGACCGACCCTATTGGGACAGGGGTGGATCACCCCTCCACTTT. Protein sequence: CASSDRPYWDRGGSPLHF.

The chain uses TRBV5-4 and TRBJ1-3, with 11 bases fitting TRBD1. Germline V gene data show CDR1 as SGHNT and CDR2 as YYREEE (reference sequence). The trim removed 2 bases at V and 8 bases at J, leaving 12 bases unmatched. This CDR3 has 17 amino acids. The CDR3 loop is CASSLRTGGDSGDTIYF. CDR3 DNA sequence: TGTGCCAGCAGCTTAAGGACAGGGGGCGATTCGGGGGACACCATATATTTT.